The sequence of this T cell receptor beta chain was determined in a study of PD-1 blockade in classical Hodgkin lymphoma. In the case of this clone: The antigen is undetermined.

V dropped 7 bases and J dropped 2 bases, with 14 bases sitting between them. Looked up from germline, CDR1 is SGDLS and CDR2 is YYNGEE. CDR3 length equals 14 residues. Sequenced by immunoSEQ multiplex PCR; TCRdb stores in-frame clones only, minus some. Here the sample spans about 18,000 clones, roughly 80% being singletons. After autologous stem cell transplantation all patients relapsed, and prior brentuximab vedotin exposure differed between cohorts. Overall study results and limits: When nivolumab was started under 1 year after ASCT, patients were excluded. Diminished baseline TCR diversity has been reported in newly diagnosed patients relative to healthy donors. Still unresolved is the cause of the repertoire differences, which may be disease activity or prior therapy. Significant TCR diversity gains by C4D1 occurred in CD4+ but not CD8+ cells.

The sample in question was peripheral blood mononuclear cells (PBMCs), obtained at baseline. The chain joins TRBV9 to TRBJ2-3, with D tentatively TRBD2 (5 bases). The clonotype originates from a human donor with classical Hodgkin lymphoma. CDR3 in DNA: TGTGCCAGCGTAGGAACGAGGGCCACAGATACGCAGTATTTT. It translates to CASVGTRATDTQYF.